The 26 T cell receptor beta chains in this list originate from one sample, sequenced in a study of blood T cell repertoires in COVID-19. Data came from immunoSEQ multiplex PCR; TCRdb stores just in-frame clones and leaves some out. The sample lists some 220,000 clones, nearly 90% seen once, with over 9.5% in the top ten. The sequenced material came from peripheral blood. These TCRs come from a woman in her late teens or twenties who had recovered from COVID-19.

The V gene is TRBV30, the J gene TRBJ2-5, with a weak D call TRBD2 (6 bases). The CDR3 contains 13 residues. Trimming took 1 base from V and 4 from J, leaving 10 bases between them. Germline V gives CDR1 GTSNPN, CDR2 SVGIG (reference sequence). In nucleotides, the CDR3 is TGTGCCTGGAGTGCGACTAGAGTAGAGACCCAGTACTTC. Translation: CAWSATRVETQYF.

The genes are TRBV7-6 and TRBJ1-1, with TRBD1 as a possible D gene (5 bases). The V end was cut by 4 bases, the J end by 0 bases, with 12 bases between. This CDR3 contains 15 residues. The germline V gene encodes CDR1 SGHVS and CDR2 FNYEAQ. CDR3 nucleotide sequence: TGTGCCAGCAGCTCACAACAGGCTATGAACACTGAAGCTTTCTTT. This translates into CASSSQQAMNTEAFF.

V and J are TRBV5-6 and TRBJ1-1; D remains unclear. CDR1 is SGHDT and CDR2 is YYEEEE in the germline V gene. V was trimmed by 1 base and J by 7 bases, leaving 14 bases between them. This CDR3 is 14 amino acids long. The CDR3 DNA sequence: TGTGCCAGCAGCTTGTTGACGGGCCGGGGTGAAGCTTTCTTT. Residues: CASSLLTGRGEAFF.

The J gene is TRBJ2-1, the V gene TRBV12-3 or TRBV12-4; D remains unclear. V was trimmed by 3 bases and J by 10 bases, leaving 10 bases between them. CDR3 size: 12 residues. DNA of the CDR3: TGTGCCAGCAGTTTGGAGCTCGGAGAGCAGTTCTTC. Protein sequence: CASSLELGEQFF.

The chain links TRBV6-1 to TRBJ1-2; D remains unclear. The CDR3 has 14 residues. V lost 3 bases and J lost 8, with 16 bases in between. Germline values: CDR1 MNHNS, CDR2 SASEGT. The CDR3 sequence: CASSESGRIGGYTF. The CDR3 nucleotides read TGTGCCAGCAGTGAGTCGGGGAGGATCGGGGGCTACACCTTC.

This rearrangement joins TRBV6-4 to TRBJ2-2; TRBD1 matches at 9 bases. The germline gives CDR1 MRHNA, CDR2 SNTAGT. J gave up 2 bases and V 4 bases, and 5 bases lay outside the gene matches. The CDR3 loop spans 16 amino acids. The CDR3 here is CASSVYRGPNTGELFF. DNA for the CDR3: TGTGCCAGCAGTGTGTACAGGGGGCCCAACACCGGGGAGCTGTTTTTT.

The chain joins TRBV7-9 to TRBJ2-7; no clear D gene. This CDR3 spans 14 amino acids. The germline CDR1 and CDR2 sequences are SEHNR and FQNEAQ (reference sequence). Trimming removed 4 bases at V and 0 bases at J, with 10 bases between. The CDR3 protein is CASSSPSGSYEQYF. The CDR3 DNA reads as TGTGCCAGCAGCTCCCCCTCCGGCTCCTACGAGCAGTACTTC.

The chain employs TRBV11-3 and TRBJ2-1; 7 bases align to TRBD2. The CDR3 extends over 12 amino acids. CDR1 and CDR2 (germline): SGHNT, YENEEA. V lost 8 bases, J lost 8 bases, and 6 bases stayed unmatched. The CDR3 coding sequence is TGTGCCAGCTCCCTGGGGGGGGATGAGCAGTTCTTC. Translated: CASSLGGDEQFF.

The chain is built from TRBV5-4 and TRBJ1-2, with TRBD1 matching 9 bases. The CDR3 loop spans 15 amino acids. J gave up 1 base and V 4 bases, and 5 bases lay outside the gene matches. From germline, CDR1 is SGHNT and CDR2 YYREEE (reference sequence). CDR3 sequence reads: CASSPQGALNYGYTF. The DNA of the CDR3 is TGTGCCAGCAGCCCACAGGGGGCCCTTAACTATGGCTACACCTTC.

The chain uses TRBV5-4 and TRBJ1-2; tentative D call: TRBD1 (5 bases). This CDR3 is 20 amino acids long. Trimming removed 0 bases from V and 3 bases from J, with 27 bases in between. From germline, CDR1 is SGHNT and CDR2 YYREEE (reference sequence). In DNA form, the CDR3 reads TGTGCCAGCAGCTTGGGTTCCCTCCCCCGGGGGGTGGGCTCATACTATGGCTACACCTTC. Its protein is CASSLGSLPRGVGSYYGYTF.

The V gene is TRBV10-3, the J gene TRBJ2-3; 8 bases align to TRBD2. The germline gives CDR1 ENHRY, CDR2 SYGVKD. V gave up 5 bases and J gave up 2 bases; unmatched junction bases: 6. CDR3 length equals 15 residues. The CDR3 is CAISRTSSHTDTQYF. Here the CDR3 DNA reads TGTGCCATCAGTAGGACTAGCAGCCACACAGATACGCAGTATTTT.

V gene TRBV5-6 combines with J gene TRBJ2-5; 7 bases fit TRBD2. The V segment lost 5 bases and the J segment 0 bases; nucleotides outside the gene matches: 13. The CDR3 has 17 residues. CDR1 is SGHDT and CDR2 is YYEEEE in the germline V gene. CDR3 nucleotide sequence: TGTGCCAGCAGACAGTCGGGCGGGAGCTATTACCAAGAGACCCAGTACTTC. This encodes CASRQSGGSYYQETQYF.

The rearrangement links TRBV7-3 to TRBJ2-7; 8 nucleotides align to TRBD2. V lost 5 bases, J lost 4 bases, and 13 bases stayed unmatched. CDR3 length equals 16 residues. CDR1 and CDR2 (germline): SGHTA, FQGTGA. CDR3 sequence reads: CASSLSPVTSGYEQYF. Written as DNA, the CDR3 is TGTGCCAGCAGCCTCAGTCCGGTCACTAGCGGATACGAGCAGTACTTC.

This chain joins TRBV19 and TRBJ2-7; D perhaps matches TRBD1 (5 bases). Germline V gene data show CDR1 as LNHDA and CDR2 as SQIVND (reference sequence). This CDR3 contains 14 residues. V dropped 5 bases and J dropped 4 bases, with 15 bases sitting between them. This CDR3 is CASSFGSGPYEQYF. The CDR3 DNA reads TGTGCCAGTAGTTTTGGGTCAGGGCCTTACGAGCAGTACTTC.

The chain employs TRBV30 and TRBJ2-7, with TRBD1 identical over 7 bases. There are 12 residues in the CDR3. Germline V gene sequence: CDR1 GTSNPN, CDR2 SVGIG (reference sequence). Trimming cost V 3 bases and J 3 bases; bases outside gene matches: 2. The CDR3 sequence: CAWSQGDYEQYF. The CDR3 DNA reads TGTGCCTGGAGCCAGGGGGACTACGAGCAGTACTTC.

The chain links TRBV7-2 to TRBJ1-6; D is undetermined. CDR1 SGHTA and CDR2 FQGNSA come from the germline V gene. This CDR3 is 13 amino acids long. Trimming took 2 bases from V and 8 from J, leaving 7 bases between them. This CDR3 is CASSLNLDSPLHF. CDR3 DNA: TGTGCCAGCAGCTTAAATCTAGATTCACCCCTCCACTTT.

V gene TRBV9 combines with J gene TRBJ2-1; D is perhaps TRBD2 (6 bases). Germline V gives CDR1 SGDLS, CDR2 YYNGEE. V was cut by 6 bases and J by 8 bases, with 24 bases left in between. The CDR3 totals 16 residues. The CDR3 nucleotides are TGTGCCAGCACCCCCGACGGGGGTCTATTCCAGTATGAGCAGTTCTTC. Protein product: CASTPDGGLFQYEQFF.

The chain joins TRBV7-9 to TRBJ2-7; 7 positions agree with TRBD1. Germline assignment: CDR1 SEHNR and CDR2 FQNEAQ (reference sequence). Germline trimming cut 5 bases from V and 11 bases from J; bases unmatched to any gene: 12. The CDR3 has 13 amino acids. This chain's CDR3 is CASSGPNRGRKYF. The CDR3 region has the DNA TGTGCCAGCAGCGGCCCGAACAGGGGTAGGAAGTACTTC.

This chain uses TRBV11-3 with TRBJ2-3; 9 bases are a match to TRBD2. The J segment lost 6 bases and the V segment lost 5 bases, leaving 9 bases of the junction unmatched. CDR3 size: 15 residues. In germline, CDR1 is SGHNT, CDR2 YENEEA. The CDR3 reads CASSPGAGGSDTQYF. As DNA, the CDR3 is TGTGCCAGCAGCCCCGGAGCGGGAGGATCCGATACGCAGTATTTT.

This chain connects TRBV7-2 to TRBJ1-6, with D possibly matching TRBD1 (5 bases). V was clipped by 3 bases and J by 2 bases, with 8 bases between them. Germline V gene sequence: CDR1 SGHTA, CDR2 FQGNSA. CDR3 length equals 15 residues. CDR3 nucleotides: TGTGCCAGCAGCTTGGGGGGTACCTATAATTCACCCCTCCACTTT. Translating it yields CASSLGGTYNSPLHF.

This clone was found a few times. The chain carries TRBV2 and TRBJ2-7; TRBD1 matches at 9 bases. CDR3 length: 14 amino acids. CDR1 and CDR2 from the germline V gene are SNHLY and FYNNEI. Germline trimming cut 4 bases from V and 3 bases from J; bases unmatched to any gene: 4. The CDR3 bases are TGTGCCAGCAGTGGTTGGACAGGGGACTACGAGCAGTACTTC. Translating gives CASSGWTGDYEQYF. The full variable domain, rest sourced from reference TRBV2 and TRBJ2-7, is EPEVTQTPSHQVTQMGQEVILRCVPISNHLYFYWYRQILGQKVEFLVSFYNNEISEKSEIFDDQFSVERPDGSNFTLKIRSTKLEDSAMYFCASSGWTGDYEQYFGPGTRLTVT.

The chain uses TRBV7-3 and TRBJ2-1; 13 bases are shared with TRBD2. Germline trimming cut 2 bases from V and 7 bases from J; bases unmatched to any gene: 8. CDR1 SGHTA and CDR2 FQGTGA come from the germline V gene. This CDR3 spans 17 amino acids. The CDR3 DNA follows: TGTGCCAGCAGCTTACGGGGACTAGCGGGATTGGGGAATGAGCAGTTCTTC. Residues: CASSLRGLAGLGNEQFF.

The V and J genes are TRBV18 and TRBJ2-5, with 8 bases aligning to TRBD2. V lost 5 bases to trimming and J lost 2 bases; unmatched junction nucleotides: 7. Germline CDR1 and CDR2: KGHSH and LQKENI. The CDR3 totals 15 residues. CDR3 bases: TGTGCCAGCTCAGGTCTAGCGGGTGGACAAGAGACCCAGTACTTC. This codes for CASSGLAGGQETQYF.

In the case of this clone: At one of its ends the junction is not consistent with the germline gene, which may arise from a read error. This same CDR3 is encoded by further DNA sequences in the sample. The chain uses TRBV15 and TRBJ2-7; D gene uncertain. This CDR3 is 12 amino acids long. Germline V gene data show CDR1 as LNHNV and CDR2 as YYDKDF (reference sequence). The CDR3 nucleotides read TGTGCCACCAGCCTAGGAACCTACGAGCAGTATTTC. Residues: CATSLGTYEQYF.

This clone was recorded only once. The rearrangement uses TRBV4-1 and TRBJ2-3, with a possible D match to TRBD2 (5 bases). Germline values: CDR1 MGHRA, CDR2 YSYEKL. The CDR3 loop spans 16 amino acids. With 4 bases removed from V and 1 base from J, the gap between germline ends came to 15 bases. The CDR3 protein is CASSPGGRRGTDTQYF. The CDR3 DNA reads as TGCGCCAGCAGCCCCGGTGGGCGGCGGGGCACAGATACGCAGTATTTT.

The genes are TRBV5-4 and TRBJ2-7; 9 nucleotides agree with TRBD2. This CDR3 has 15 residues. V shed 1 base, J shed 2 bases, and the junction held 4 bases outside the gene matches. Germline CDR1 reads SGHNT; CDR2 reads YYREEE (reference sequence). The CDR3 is CASSLYPSGTYEQYF. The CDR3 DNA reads TGTGCCAGCAGCTTGTACCCTAGCGGGACCTACGAGCAGTACTTC.